Below are 32 T cell receptor beta chains sequenced from a single sample in a study of tumor and adjacent non-tumor tissue in lung cancer listed by TCRdb under 2018. RNA was isolated from bulk unsorted tissue, and RNA quality was assessed with a NanoDrop ND-1000 and an Agilent 2100. Distant non-tumor tissue taken more than 3 cm from the tumor edge was used as the normal lung sample. The library was obtained by multiplex PCR. The sample was run on an Illumina HiSeq 2500. TCRbeta libraries were constructed through three rounds of nested PCR with primers (Table S4) according to protocols adapted from ARM-PCR. TCRdb trimmed the raw reads at Q25, called clones with MiXCR and kept productive beta chains. Entries that share a CDR3 protein sequence are merged under the most common genes and DNA. Across this sample there are 48,000 or so distinct CDR3 sequences, with 64% seen only once. Clones ranked in the top ten supply around 30% of the sample.

Sequencing was performed on distant non-tumor lung tissue. The receptors were sampled from a woman aged 65 to 85 with non-small cell lung cancer.

As for this clonotype: At one end, the junction sequence differs from germline, possibly due to a read error. This chain joins TRBV10-3 and TRBJ1-2, with D tentatively TRBD1 (5 bases). Germline assignment: CDR1 ENHRY and CDR2 SYGVKD. There are 14 residues in the CDR3. This CDR3 reads CASHPGQNNYGYIF. CDR3 nucleotides: TGTGCCTCCCATCCAGGACAAAATAACTATGGCTACATCTTC.

As regards this clonotype: One end of the junction varies from germline; a read error may be responsible. V gene TRBV29-1 combines with J gene TRBJ2-2, with D maybe TRBD2 (5 bases). The CDR3 sequence is 11 residues long. Germline V gives CDR1 SQVTM, CDR2 ANQGSEA. CDR3 DNA: TGCAGCGTTGGGGGAGACGGGGAGCTGTATTTT. This encodes CSVGGDGELYF.

Relative to its sample, this clonotype is medium-sized (0.01 to 0.1%). The V and J genes are TRBV6-6 and TRBJ2-7, with 8 positions matching TRBD2. The CDR3 is made up of 15 amino acids. Unmatched junction bases numbered 10, after V lost 5 bases and J lost 4 bases. Germline CDR1 reads MNHNY; CDR2 reads SVGAGI (reference sequence). The DNA of the CDR3 is TGTGCCAGCAGTCCCAAATTAGCGGGGTGGTACGAGCAGTACTTC. Protein product: CASSPKLAGWYEQYF.

As regards this clonotype: One base away lies a much larger clone, so this may be a sequencing read error. The DNA of the CDR3 is TGCAGTGCTAGAGATTTTGCTAGTAGCACAGATAAGCAGTATTTT. Its translation: CSARDFASSTDKQYF. The chain employs TRBV20-1 and TRBJ2-3, with D uncertain. The CDR3 extends over 15 amino acids. Germline V gene lookup returns CDR1 DFQATT and CDR2 SNEGSKA (reference sequence).

On this clonotype: This may arise from a read error, as a much more abundant clone is one base away. The chain uses TRBV13 and TRBJ2-1; possibly TRBD2 for D (6 bases). V lost 7 bases to trimming and J lost 0 bases, with 25 bases between them. The CDR3 runs to 19 residues. Looked up from germline, CDR1 is PRHDT and CDR2 is FYEKMQ (reference sequence). This CDR3 is CASITRRPTRRVSYNEQFF. In DNA, the CDR3 is TGTGCCAGCATCACAAGACGCCCGACTAGGCGGGTCTCCTACAATGAGCAGTTCTTC.

This clonotype was counted a few times. Given a much more abundant clone one base away, this may be a read error. The V call is TRBV12-3 or TRBV12-4, the J call TRBJ1-3; D possibly corresponds to TRBD1 (6 bases). This CDR3 has 16 amino acids. The CDR3 DNA is TGTGTCAGCAGGGGAGTCGGAACTAGCTCTGGAAACACCATATATTTT. This gives the protein CVSRGVGTSSGNTIYF.

In the case of this clonotype: At one boundary the junction diverges from the germline segment, which might be a read error. J is TRBJ1-2 and V is TRBV7-8; D not resolved. The length of the CDR3 is 14 residues. CDR1 is SGHVS, CDR2 FQNEAQ, per germline. The CDR3 sequence: CVSSLGSAAYGYTF. CDR3 DNA sequence: TGTGTCAGCAGCTTAGGTTCGGCTGCCTATGGCTACACCTTC.

There are many counts of this clonotype. The chain links TRBV5-5 to TRBJ2-1; D is ambiguous. CDR1 is SGHKS, CDR2 YYEKEE, per germline (reference sequence). The CDR3 is 14 residues long. The V end was cut by 7 bases, the J end by 1 base, with 12 bases between. The CDR3 DNA is TGTGCCAGCCAAGCATTGTTATCCTACAATGAGCAGTTCTTC. It encodes CASQALLSYNEQFF.

This clonotype was observed a handful of times. V gene TRBV5-1 combines with J gene TRBJ2-7, with 8 bases lining up with TRBD2. Germline-derived CDR1 and CDR2 are SGHRS and YFSETQ. This CDR3 comprises 15 residues. The DNA for the CDR3 is TGCACCAGCAGCTCCCCGGGACTAGAATCCTACGAGAAGTACGTC. Translated: CTSSSPGLESYEKYV.

In this sample, this clonotype turned up many times. The genes are TRBV5-1 and TRBJ1-2; unclear D gene. The CDR3 is 14 residues long. The germline V gene has CDR1 SGHRS and CDR2 YFSETQ. The V and J ends lost 6 bases and 4 bases respectively, with 16 bases between them. CDR3: CASMISLGSYGYTF. The CDR3 DNA reads as TGCGCCAGCATGATATCTCTGGGCAGCTATGGCTACACCTTC.

Ten or more counts support this clonotype. The chain is built from TRBV6-5 and TRBJ2-7; 8 bases agree with TRBD2. Germline trimming cut 6 bases from V and 0 bases from J; bases unmatched to any gene: 7. The germline CDR1 and CDR2 sequences are MNHEY and SVGAGI. The CDR3 runs to 15 residues. The CDR3 DNA is TGTGCCAGCAGCGCGACTAGCGTAAGCTCCTACGAGCAGTACTTC. Residues: CASSATSVSSYEQYF.

Details on this clonotype: One base away lies a much larger clone, so this may be a sequencing read error. V is TRBV20-1 and J is TRBJ2-5; unclear D gene. This CDR3 contains 13 residues. Germline CDR1 DFQATT, CDR2 SNEGSKA (reference sequence). Trimming pared 1 base from V and 1 base from J, leaving 7 bases between. The CDR3 loop reads CSARVSSQETQYF. CDR3 coding DNA: TGCAGTGCTAGAGTATCGTCCCAAGAGACCCAGTACTTC.

Turning to this clonotype: Being one base from a much bigger clone, this may be a read error. The V gene is TRBV6-1, the J gene TRBJ1-6; D unclear. Germline loops: CDR1 MNHNS, CDR2 SASEGT. This CDR3 spans 11 amino acids. CDR3 protein: CASSDNSLLHF. In DNA form, the CDR3 reads TGTGCCAGCAGTGATAATTCACTCCTCCACTTT.

This chain uses TRBV6-1 with TRBJ1-4; D might be TRBD1 (6 bases). The V end lost 9 bases, the J end lost 4 bases, and 12 bases lay between the germline ends. The CDR3 loop spans 13 amino acids. Germline CDR1 reads MNHNS; CDR2 reads SASEGT. The CDR3 DNA reads as TGTGCCAGTGAAGTACAGGGTAATGAAAAACTGTTTTTT. Protein: CASEVQGNEKLFF.

As to this clonotype: Compared with germline, one end of the junction differs, possibly owing to a read error. This chain joins TRBV7-9 and TRBJ2-1; 7 bases line up with TRBD2. Germline lookup yields CDR1 SEHNR and CDR2 FQNEAQ (reference sequence). This CDR3 is built from 14 residues. CDR3 amino acids: CASSGTTYYIEQFF. In DNA form, the CDR3 reads TGTGCCAGCAGCGGGACTACTTACTACATTGAGCAGTTCTTC.

Details on this clonotype: No conserved phenylalanine or tryptophan is present at the end of the CDR3, so a read error is the likely explanation. The DNA is omitted, as the CDR3 cannot be located on it reliably, and the CDR3 follows TCRdb's listing. The chain carries TRBV6-5 and TRBJ2-7; the DNA was not used to check the table's D call, TRBD1. Termini included, the CDR3 measures 13 amino acids. Germline values: CDR1 MNHEY, CDR2 SVGAGI. The CDR3 loop reads CAATGQGRIELYI.

This clonotype has at least ten counts. V is TRBV28 and J is TRBJ1-1; the D gene is possibly TRBD1 (5 bases). V was pared by 7 bases and J by 5 bases, with 17 bases between. The CDR3 consists of 14 residues. Germline CDR1 is MDHEN and CDR2 is SYDVKM. The CDR3 loop is CASTPWSGETEAFF. CDR3 nucleotides: TGTGCCAGCACCCCCTGGTCGGGGGAAACTGAAGCTTTCTTT.

By share of the sample, this clonotype is medium-sized. The gene calls are TRBV4-1 and TRBJ1-2; D is perhaps TRBD1 (5 bases). Trimming cost V 0 bases and J 13 bases, with 9 bases left between them. The CDR3 totals 11 residues. The germline CDR1 and CDR2 sequences are MGHRA and YSYEKL. The chain's CDR3 is CASSQEGRGTF. The CDR3 region has the DNA TGCGCCAGCAGCCAAGAGGGACGGGGCACCTTC.

Worth noting for this clonotype: The junction departs from germline at one end; a sequencing error may be responsible. The gene calls are TRBV6-2 or TRBV6-3 and TRBJ2-4; TRBD2 aligns across 7 bases. Germline V gene sequence: CDR1 MNHEY, CDR2 SVGEGT. The CDR3 spans 18 residues. The CDR3 nucleotides are TGTGCCAGTAGTTACGGTGGCGGGAGAGTTGAGGGCAAAGACATTCAGTACTTC. Its translation: CASSYGGGRVEGKDIQYF.

The chain recombines TRBV20-1 with TRBJ2-1; 13 nucleotides line up with TRBD2. The V segment lost 3 bases and the J segment 5 bases; nucleotides outside the gene matches: 7. The CDR3 loop spans 16 amino acids. Germline V gene lookup returns CDR1 DFQATT and CDR2 SNEGSKA (reference sequence). The CDR3 is CSASGTSGKADNEQFF. The CDR3 region has the DNA TGCAGTGCTAGTGGGACTAGCGGGAAAGCAGACAATGAGCAGTTCTTC.

There are a few counts of this clonotype. Germline is not matched at one junction end, which may reflect a read error. The chain carries TRBV29-1 and TRBJ2-1; TRBD1 is a possible D gene (7 bases). CDR1 and CDR2 from the germline V gene are SQVTM and ANQGSEA. This CDR3 region has 14 residues. CDR3 sequence reads: CSGDREDSYNEQFF. The CDR3 coding sequence is TGCAGCGGAGACAGGGAGGACTCCTACAATGAGCAATTCTTC.

As to this clonotype: This likely comes from a read error, as the CDR3 has no conserved phenylalanine or tryptophan at its end. Because the CDR3's place on the DNA is in doubt, the DNA is left out and the CDR3 is given as listed by TCRdb. The V gene is TRBV29-1, the J gene TRBJ1-4; TRBD1, the D gene given by the table, was not confirmed from the DNA. Germline lookup yields CDR1 SQVTM and CDR2 ANQGSEA. The CDR3 totals 14 residues, both ends included. CDR3 protein: CSVGRGGTNEKQFL.

This clonotype was observed a single time. One end of the junction fails to match germline, which may point to a read error. Written as DNA, the CDR3 is TGCGCCAGCAGCATGGGAGACGCCGTCCACGACGAACAGTACTTC. This codes for CASSMGDAVHDEQYF. The rearrangement uses TRBV5-1 and TRBJ2-7, with TRBD2 as a possible D gene (5 bases). Germline loops: CDR1 SGHRS, CDR2 YFSETQ. The CDR3 sequence is 15 residues long.

Of note for this clonotype: A read error is possible here, since a much larger clone lies one base away. The chain employs TRBV12-3 or TRBV12-4 and TRBJ2-1; no definite D call. The CDR3 sequence is 15 residues long. The CDR3 coding sequence is TGTGCCAGCAGTTTACGTGGGAACTCCTACGATGAGCAGTTCTTC. This encodes CASSLRGNSYDEQFF.

A single count supports this clonotype. Relative to the germline gene, one junction end is altered; a read error may explain this. The V call is TRBV11-3, the J call TRBJ2-2; D remains ambiguous. Germline V CDR1 and CDR2: SGHNT, YENEEA. The length of the CDR3 is 14 residues. As DNA, the CDR3 is TGTGCCAGTAGCTTTATCGAGACCACCGGGGAGCTGTTTTTT. This encodes CASSFIETTGELFF.

This clonotype was seen more than once but under ten times. V is TRBV5-6 and J is TRBJ2-1; the D gene is possibly TRBD2 (5 bases). Germline lookup yields CDR1 SGHDT and CDR2 YYEEEE. The CDR3 runs 17 residues. The V end lost 0 bases, the J end lost 7 bases, and 20 bases lay between the germline ends. The CDR3 region is CASSLGGPTGMGNEQFF. The CDR3 DNA sequence: TGTGCCAGCAGCTTGGGAGGGCCAACGGGAATGGGTAATGAGCAGTTCTTC.

Concerning this clonotype itself: A read error is possible here, since a much larger clone lies one base away. The rearrangement links TRBV5-5 to TRBJ2-1; D gene ambiguous. The CDR3 runs to 13 residues. The V gene's germline CDR1 is SGHKS and CDR2 YYEKEE (reference sequence). V was pared by 4 bases and J by 9 bases, with 14 bases between. The CDR3, as DNA: TGTGCCAGCAGCCACCAGGAACCTGGTGAGCAGTTCTTC. It is translated as CASSHQEPGEQFF.

This clonotype came up a few times. A much larger clonotype is one base distant, so this may be a read error. This chain joins TRBV12-3 or TRBV12-4 and TRBJ2-1; weak D call: TRBD2 (5 bases). The CDR3 runs 15 residues. V lost 4 bases, J lost 7 bases, and 17 bases lay in between. In DNA form, the CDR3 reads TGTGCCAGCAGTTCAAAGGACTTCCGGGTGAATGAGCAGTTCTTC. This codes for CASSSKDFRVNEQFF.

In the case of this clonotype: The junction and the germline gene differ at one end; a read error may be behind it. Here the CDR3 reads CSVAQETGQETQYF. In DNA form, the CDR3 reads TGCAGCGTCGCGCAAGAGACAGGCCAAGAGACTCAGTACTTC. V gene TRBV29-1 combines with J gene TRBJ2-5; possible D gene TRBD1, 6 bases. The germline CDR1 and CDR2 sequences are SQVTM and ANQGSEA. There are 14 residues in the CDR3.

The chain joins TRBV7-9 to TRBJ2-3; TRBD2 matches at 14 bases. V trimming: 0 bases; J trimming: 4 bases; junction bases outside the gene matches: 9. Germline assignment: CDR1 SEHNR and CDR2 FQNEAQ (reference sequence). The CDR3 runs to 19 residues. The CDR3 DNA is TGTGCCAGCAGCTTAGCGTGGTGGGGACTAGCGGGAGCGCCAGATACGCAGTATTTT. This codes for CASSLAWWGLAGAPDTQYF.

This clonotype came up many times. V gene TRBV4-1 combines with J gene TRBJ2-7; D is uncertain. V was cut by 1 base and J by 0 bases, with 10 bases left in between. This CDR3 spans 15 amino acids. CDR1 and CDR2 (germline): MGHRA, YSYEKL. The CDR3 nucleotides read TGCGCCAGCAGCCAAGCGGGCTCAAGCTCCTACGAGCAGTACTTC. It yields the protein CASSQAGSSSYEQYF.

This clonotype was observed many times. The chain joins TRBV6-1 to TRBJ1-1, with 7 nucleotides matching TRBD1. This CDR3 comprises 12 residues. Looked up from germline, CDR1 is MNHNS and CDR2 is SASEGT. Trimming removed 6 bases from V and 14 bases from J; junction bases left unmatched: 12. In DNA, the CDR3 is TGTGCCAGCAGCGCGACAGGGATTTCTATCTTCTTT. Its translation is CASSATGISIFF.